This entry lists 21 T cell receptor beta chains sequenced from one sample in a study of OX40 agonist ivuxolimab in advanced cancers. Sequenced by immunoSEQ multiplex PCR; TCRdb stores in-frame clones only, minus some. In the table there are 55,000 to 75,000 clones, 91% of which are singletons. The sequencing here drew on CD4+ or CD8+ T cells sorted from blood, taken in a trial of the OX40 agonist ivuxolimab. These receptors came from an adult with an advanced solid tumor such as melanoma, head and neck, liver or kidney cancer.

The chain couples TRBV5-1 to TRBJ2-1; D may match TRBD1 or TRBD2 (5 bases each). The CDR3 spans 13 residues. Germline values: CDR1 SGHRS, CDR2 YFSETQ. The V end lost 2 bases, the J end lost 6 bases, and 9 bases lay between the germline ends. The CDR3 loop is CASSFVGPNEQFF. CDR3 DNA: TGCGCCAGCAGCTTCGTGGGACCCAATGAGCAGTTCTTC.

The chain links TRBV28 to TRBJ1-1, with D uncertain. CDR1 MDHEN and CDR2 SYDVKM come from the germline V gene. V was pared by 1 base and J by 3 bases, with 6 bases between. There are 13 residues in the CDR3. CDR3: CASSLLGDTEAFF. DNA of the CDR3: TGTGCCAGCAGTTTATTGGGAGACACTGAAGCTTTCTTT. Based on the CDR3 plus reference TRBV28 and TRBJ1-1, the full variable domain is DVKVTQSSRYLVKRTGEKVFLECVQDMDHENMFWYRQDPGLGLRLIYFSYDVKMKEKGDIPEGYSVSREKKERFSLILESASTNQTSMYLCASSLLGDTEAFFGQGTRLTVV.

V and J are TRBV18 and TRBJ1-2, with D perhaps matching TRBD1 (6 bases). This CDR3 contains 15 residues. Trimming removed 6 bases from V and 4 bases from J, with 18 bases in between. CDR1 is KGHSH, CDR2 LQKENI, per germline. The CDR3: CASSPFGGGSYGYTF. The CDR3 nucleotides are TGTGCCAGCTCCCCCTTTGGGGGCGGAAGCTATGGCTACACCTTC.

This clone has just one count. The genes are TRBV5-1 and TRBJ2-1; 7 bases map to TRBD1. The length of the CDR3 is 14 residues. Germline V gives CDR1 SGHRS, CDR2 YFSETQ. V shed 4 bases, J shed 5 bases, and the junction held 6 bases outside the gene matches. The CDR3 nucleotides are TGCGCCAGCAGCGTTTTCCAGGGGGACAATGAGCAGTTCTTC. Translation gives CASSVFQGDNEQFF.

V is TRBV14 and J is TRBJ2-2; TRBD2 aligns across 9 bases. Germline lookup yields CDR1 SGHDN and CDR2 FVKESK. V lost 4 bases, J lost 3 bases, and 0 bases stayed unmatched. The CDR3 length is 14 residues. The CDR3 loop is CASSLAGDTGELFF. For the CDR3, the DNA is TGTGCCAGCAGCCTAGCGGGGGACACCGGGGAGCTGTTTTTT.

This chain joins TRBV9 and TRBJ2-5; tentative D call: TRBD2 (6 bases). Germline V lookup: CDR1 SGDLS, CDR2 YYNGEE. The V end lost 5 bases, the J end lost 7 bases, and 9 bases lay between the germline ends. CDR3 length: 11 residues. The CDR3 region has the DNA TGTGCCAGCAGTTCCGGGGGGACCCAGTACTTC. Translated: CASSSGGTQYF.

CDR3 sequence: CASSLTGRRQPGDEKLFF. The CDR3 nucleotides are TGTGCCAGCAGTTTAACCGGACGGAGACAGCCCGGGGATGAAAAACTGTTTTTT. The chain combines TRBV7-9 with TRBJ1-4; perhaps TRBD1 as D (5 bases). Trimming pared 6 bases from V and 6 bases from J, leaving 26 bases between. The CDR3 runs 18 residues. Germline V gives CDR1 SEHNR, CDR2 FQNEAQ (reference sequence).

The V call is TRBV20-1, the J call TRBJ2-2; no definite D call. The germline V gene has CDR1 DFQATT and CDR2 SNEGSKA (reference sequence). The CDR3 runs 11 residues. V lost 1 base and J 8 bases, leaving 5 bases between the germline ends. Written as DNA, the CDR3 is TGCAGTGCTAGAGTCGGGGGGGAGCTGTTTTTT. Protein product: CSARVGGELFF.

Of note for this clone: The junction shows a germline mismatch at one end, possibly a read error. The gene calls are TRBV29-1 and TRBJ2-1, with a possible D match to TRBD2 (6 bases). This CDR3 is 13 amino acids long. The germline V gene encodes CDR1 SQVTM and CDR2 ANQGSEA. Here the CDR3 reads CSVGTTSSNEQFF. DNA for the CDR3: TGCAGCGTTGGGACTACTTCCTCCAATGAGCAGTTCTTC.

The chain is built from TRBV4-3 and TRBJ2-5, with 10 positions matching TRBD2. V lost 2 bases, J lost 7 bases, and 7 bases stayed unmatched. The CDR3 has 15 residues. The germline V gene encodes CDR1 LGHNA and CDR2 YSLEER. The CDR3 nucleotides read TGCGCCAGCAGCCAAACCGGGACTAGCGCCTTGACCCAGTACTTC. As protein: CASSQTGTSALTQYF.

This sequence joins TRBV4-3 and TRBJ1-2; a possible D gene is TRBD1 (5 bases). Trimming removed 3 bases at V and 4 bases at J, with 18 bases between. The CDR3 covers 16 residues. From germline, CDR1 is LGHNA and CDR2 YSLEER. The CDR3 reads CASSQGSGGPGYGYTF. The DNA of the CDR3 is TGCGCCAGCAGCCAGGGGTCCGGGGGTCCTGGCTATGGCTACACCTTC.

The genes are TRBV14 and TRBJ2-3; TRBD1 might be the D (5 bases). The CDR3 sequence is 14 residues long. CDR1 and CDR2 from the germline V gene are SGHDN and FVKESK. Trimming shortened V by 0 bases and J by 2 bases, and 6 bases separated the two germline ends. The CDR3 DNA sequence: TGTGCCAGCAGCCAAGAGGGGCCCACAGATACGCAGTATTTT. Protein sequence: CASSQEGPTDTQYF.

The chain employs TRBV19 and TRBJ2-7; D tentatively reads TRBD1 or TRBD2 (5 bases each). The V end lost 5 bases, the J end lost 4 bases, and 9 bases lay between the germline ends. Germline V lookup: CDR1 LNHDA, CDR2 SQIVND (reference sequence). CDR3 length: 12 residues. The CDR3 DNA reads as TGTGCCAGTAGTTCGGGGCATTACGAGCAGTACTTC. Translating gives CASSSGHYEQYF.

The V call is TRBV27, the J call TRBJ2-3, with D possibly being TRBD1 or TRBD2 (5 bases each). The CDR3 runs 17 residues. V gave up 4 bases and J gave up 0 bases, with 17 bases separating them. Germline V gives CDR1 MNHEY, CDR2 SMNVEV (reference sequence). The CDR3 sequence: CASSSYTGTVSTDTQYF. CDR3 nucleotides: TGTGCCAGCAGTTCATATACCGGGACGGTTAGCACAGATACGCAGTATTTT.

The rearrangement links TRBV25-1 to TRBJ2-3, with D perhaps TRBD2 (5 bases). There are 15 residues in the CDR3. Trimming took 1 base from V and 0 from J, leaving 8 bases between them. CDR1 is MGHDK and CDR2 is SYGVNS in the germline V gene. The DNA of the CDR3 is TGTGCCAGCAGTGAATCTCGGGGTAGCACAGATACGCAGTATTTT. Its translation is CASSESRGSTDTQYF.

The J gene is TRBJ2-7, the V gene TRBV28, with 7 nucleotides matching TRBD2. CDR1 and CDR2 from the germline V gene are MDHEN and SYDVKM. V shed 2 bases and J 0 bases; nucleotides not matched to a gene: 4. The CDR3 is made up of 15 amino acids. The CDR3 is CASSLGGRASYEQYF. As DNA, the CDR3 is TGTGCCAGCAGTTTAGGGGGGAGGGCCTCCTACGAGCAGTACTTC.

The chain uses TRBV4-1 and TRBJ2-1; 11 positions match TRBD2. This CDR3 contains 15 residues. Germline assignment: CDR1 MGHRA and CDR2 YSYEKL. V was pared by 3 bases and J by 6 bases, with 4 bases of the junction left unmatched. This CDR3 is CASSHGTSGPNEQFF. The CDR3 DNA is TGCGCCAGCAGCCATGGGACTAGCGGCCCCAATGAGCAGTTCTTC.

This clone was observed a single time. The chain employs TRBV15 and TRBJ1-5; D is uncertain. Germline V CDR1 and CDR2: LNHNV, YYDKDF (reference sequence). Deletions cut 0 bases from V and 9 bases from J, with 12 bases between. The CDR3 consists of 14 residues. The CDR3 loop is CATSRDKAEGPQHF. The CDR3 bases are TGTGCCACCAGCAGAGATAAAGCTGAGGGGCCCCAGCATTTT. Full variable domain (outside the CDR3, taken from reference TRBV15 and TRBJ1-5): DAMVIQNPRYQVTQFGKPVTLSCSQTLNHNVMYWYQQKSSQAPKLLFHYYDKDFNNEADTPDNFQSRRPNTSFCFLDIRSPGLGDTAMYLCATSRDKAEGPQHFGDGTRLSIL.

The chain has TRBV6-5 and TRBJ2-3; TRBD2 matches 8 bases. Germline loops: CDR1 MNHEY, CDR2 SVGAGI. The CDR3 is 16 amino acids. After removal of 0 bases from V and 6 bases from J, the junction contained 8 bases not matched to a gene. CDR3 DNA sequence: TGTGCCAGCAGTTACTCTTCCGGGAGGGCCGGGGATACGCAGTATTTT. The encoded protein is CASSYSSGRAGDTQYF.

This clone was seen once. The rearrangement joins TRBV10-2 to TRBJ2-7; D is unclear. Germline CDR1 is WSHSY and CDR2 is SAAADI. The V end lost 1 base, the J end lost 5 bases, and 6 bases lay between the germline ends. CDR3 length: 12 amino acids. The CDR3 spells CASSELVDEQYF. CDR3 bases: TGCGCCAGCAGTGAGTTGGTAGACGAGCAGTACTTC.

The chain combines TRBV2 with TRBJ2-7; D may be TRBD1 or TRBD2 (6 bases each). Germline CDR1 SNHLY, CDR2 FYNNEI. Deletions cut 8 bases from V and 1 base from J, with 15 bases between. The CDR3 is 14 amino acids. The CDR3 DNA is TGTGCCAGCGGGGGGCTACAGACTTCCTACGAGCAGTACTTC. Its protein is CASGGLQTSYEQYF.